What follows is one T cell receptor beta chain and its context. Original data processing: Using reference gene primer amplification, nucleated cell counts were estimated. Sequenced by immunoSEQ multiplex PCR; TCRdb stores in-frame clones only, minus some. That table supplies the V and J calls and clone size; D and trimming were determined from the DNA. The table shows some 80,000 clones, with more than 70% occurring only once. The data belong to a study of blood T cell repertoires in COVID-19. As for the study in general: From T cells, B-cell-depleted T cells, or PBMCs came the material, which was cDNA or gDNA.

CDR3 length equals 17 residues. This chain connects TRBV21-1 to TRBJ1-5. TRBV21-1 is listed as a pseudogene. Sequenced sample: peripheral blood. The receptor's source is a man in his fifties or sixties with active or convalescent COVID-19. CDR3 DNA: TGTGCCAGCAGCAAACCAACCCTAACGAGGGTACGTCAGCCCCAGCATTTT. The encoded protein is CASSKPTLTRVRQPQHF.